This T cell receptor beta chain was found in a study of B cell selection in AIRE deficiency. The sorted conventional CD4 T cells were gated as CD4+CD127+. From germline, CDR1 is SEHNR and CDR2 FQNEAQ (reference sequence). The CDR3 is 12 residues long. Trimming cost V 5 bases and J 2 bases, with 5 bases left between them. TCRdb's copy holds only in-frame clones and misses some; the assay was immunoSEQ multiplex PCR. The data show fewer than 30,000 clones, about 95% seen once. J is TRBJ2-3 and V is TRBV7-9, with no clear D. The source material was CD4+CD127+ conventional T cells sorted from PBMCs. The source is a human donor in good health. The DNA of the CDR3 is TGTGCCAGCAGCCCGGCCACAGATACGCAGTATTTT. Residues: CASSPATDTQYF.